Included here is one T cell receptor (beta chain) sequence, with context. Its cognate antigen has yet to be identified. A Human TCR Profiling Kit was used to prepare UMI-labeled 5' RACE TCRbeta libraries. Every TCRbeta library was prepared in parallel, with the same number of PCR cycles used for all of the libraries. On the authors' methods: Each TCRbeta library contained between about 2,900 and 20,000 functional CDR3beta clonotypes. MIGEC 1.2.9 handled UMI extraction and consensus assembly, with a minimum of three reads required per UMI. MiXCR 3.0.3 was used to extract in-frame CDR3beta repertoires. Each sample was downsampled to 42,000 randomly selected UMIs before diversity metrics were calculated in VDJtools 1.2.1. Repertoire overlap metrics D, R and F2 were calculated in VDJtools for the top 3,000 clones of each sample pair. Once TCRdb had reprocessed the reads, it stored one entry per CDR3 protein sequence and supplied no DNA. These V and J calls originate from TCRdb's pipeline instead of the authors' own analysis. The sample table includes approximately 12,000 distinct CDR3 sequences. The top ten constitute roughly 8.7% of the sample.

This sample was included in a study of human CD8 memory T cell subsets (dated by TCRdb to about 2020). Study-wide context: To assess clonal relationships, the TCRbeta repertoires of stem-like (TSTEM), progenitor exhausted-like (TPEX) and effector memory CD8+ T cell subsets were compared. Six donors each provided TSTEM, TPEX and effector memory subsets, and TCRbeta repertoires were obtained from all six.

Results and caveats for the whole study, not just this receptor: Only TCRbeta chains were sequenced, and the repertoire comparisons were based on about six donors and tested using paired t-tests with Bonferroni correction. The stem-like TSTEM and TPEX subsets each shared clonotypes with effector memory cells, but the TSTEM and TPEX repertoires had minimal overlap with each other, suggesting distinct antigen spectra. Chao1 estimates suggested greater repertoire diversity in TSTEM than in TPEX subsets, potentially reflecting a broader range of specificities. Normalized Shannon-Wiener diversity was similarly high in the TSTEM and TPEX subsets, while the effector memory subsets were comparatively less diverse.

CDR1 and CDR2 were assigned from the germline V gene as SGHTA and FQGTGA. Taken from cysteine to phenylalanine, the CDR3 has 12 residues. Nucleotide data are not available. Density gradient separation was used to isolate peripheral blood mononuclear cells from buffy coats of healthy donors. The study enriched total CD8+ T cells through negative magnetic separation using EasySep or MojoSort CD8+ T cell isolation kits. For each subset, total RNA was extracted using an RNeasy Mini Kit from duplicate vials of about 150,000 sorted CD8+ T cells. PBMCs were used either fresh or after being cryopreserved in fetal bovine serum containing roughly 10% DMSO. Fluorescence-activated cell sorting on a FACSAria III was used to sort the CD8+ T cell subsets to purity.

The sequenced sample was CD8+ T cells from PBMCs. This clonotype was sampled from a human donor in good health. The chain links TRBV7-3 with TRBJ2-1; TCRdb names TRBD1, which stays unverified in the absence of DNA. The CDR3 amino acid sequence is: CASSDSGMEQFF. With the portions outside the CDR3 filled from the reference TRBV7-3 and TRBJ2-1 genes, the complete variable region becomes GAGVSQTPSNKVTEKGKYVELRCDPISGHTALYWYRQSLGQGPEFLIYFQGTGAADDSGLPNDRFFAVRPEGSVSTLKIQRTERGDSAVYLCASSDSGMEQFFGPGTRLTVL.